This is a list of T cell receptor beta chains from one sample in a study of cytomegalovirus exposure and HLA in healthy donors. TCRdb keeps only in-frame clones here, not all; method: immunoSEQ multiplex PCR. This table has about 180,000 clones, roughly 75% appearing once. Material for sequencing was PBMCs. These receptors were collected from a middle-aged man in good health and CMV-seronegative. Both conserved end residues are part of each CDR3. A D gene is named only where the DNA matches it firmly.

D gene	V gene	CDR3 protein
-	TRBV27	CASSTSRGFYEQYF
-	TRBV18	CASTGLMDTEAFF
-	TRBV7-8	CASSLRSLGFTDTQYF
-	TRBV11-2	CASSLDRDYEKLFF
-	TRBV9	CASSVARFGTEQFF
-	TRBV7-9	CASSFRSTRSSTYEQYF
-	TRBV12-2	CASRLIQGLVLGGSDTQYF
-	TRBV7-8	CASSPGNAETQYF
-	TRBV12-5	CASGLGGADYNEQFF
TRBD1	TRBV30	CAWSGTGPYEQYF
TRBD1	TRBV5-4	CASSIGQGADYGYTF
-	TRBV5-4	CASSLGPGVKTYGYTF